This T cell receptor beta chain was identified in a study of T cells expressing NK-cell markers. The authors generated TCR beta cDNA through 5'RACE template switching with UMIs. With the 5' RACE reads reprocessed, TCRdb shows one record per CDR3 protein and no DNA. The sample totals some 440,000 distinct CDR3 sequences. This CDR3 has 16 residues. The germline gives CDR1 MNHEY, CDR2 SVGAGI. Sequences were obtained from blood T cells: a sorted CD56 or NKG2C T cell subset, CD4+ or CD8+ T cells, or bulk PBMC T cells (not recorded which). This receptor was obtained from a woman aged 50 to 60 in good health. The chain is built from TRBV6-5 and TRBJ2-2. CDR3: CASSYVHISLPGELFF.